The clone carrying this T cell receptor (beta chain) showed up just once. This sample was taken from a study of control samples from healthy donors and cancer patients. Data came from immunoSEQ multiplex PCR; TCRdb stores just in-frame clones and leaves some out. The table shows 75,000 or so clones, with roughly 90% occurring only once. The sequenced material came from PBMCs. The source is a man between 60 and 70 years old with colorectal cancer.

CDR3 coding DNA: TGTGCCAGCAGCTTGTCTGGCGCTAACTCTGGAAACACCATATATTTT. It yields the protein CASSLSGANSGNTIYF. The chain uses TRBV5-4 and TRBJ1-3; D not certain. Per germline, CDR1 SGHNT and CDR2 YYREEE (reference sequence). CDR3 length equals 16 residues. V was trimmed by 1 base and J by 0 bases, leaving 11 bases between them.